The 5 T cell receptor beta chains presented below share a single source sample, sequenced in a study of blood T cell repertoires in COVID-19. Repertoires were generated with immunoSEQ multiplex PCR, while TCRdb's copy carries only in-frame clones and drops some. The table shows roughly 85,000 clones, with around four fifths occurring only once. The sample comprised peripheral blood. The source of these receptors is a human donor in a cohort sampled during active COVID-19.

V and J are TRBV9 and TRBJ1-1; D is perhaps TRBD1 (6 bases). CDR3 length: 13 residues. Germline CDR1 SGDLS, CDR2 YYNGEE. V was cut by 3 bases and J by 5 bases, with 11 bases left in between. The chain's CDR3 is CASSAQGGTEAFF. The CDR3 region has the DNA TGTGCCAGCAGCGCACAGGGAGGGACTGAAGCTTTCTTT.

This clone was counted a single time. The rearrangement joins TRBV18 to TRBJ2-2, with 11 bases identical to TRBD1. V lost 2 bases to trimming and J lost 7 bases; unmatched junction nucleotides: 6. This CDR3 region has 16 residues. Germline V gene lookup returns CDR1 KGHSH and CDR2 LQKENI. The CDR3 DNA reads TGTGCCAGCTCACCAATAAGGACAGGGGGCGGCGGGGAGCTGTTTTTT. It yields the protein CASSPIRTGGGGELFF.

The chain carries TRBV30 and TRBJ2-5; a possible D gene is TRBD2 (5 bases). V dropped 1 base and J dropped 3 bases, with 18 bases sitting between them. CDR1 and CDR2 (germline): GTSNPN, SVGIG (reference sequence). The CDR3 spans 16 residues. DNA for the CDR3: TGTGCCTGGAGTGCCGGATCCCGGACTCGTAAAGAGACCCAGTACTTC. Amino acids: CAWSAGSRTRKETQYF.

This chain connects TRBV6-5 to TRBJ2-7, with TRBD1 matching over 7 bases. The V segment lost 6 bases and the J segment 6 bases; nucleotides outside the gene matches: 8. Germline V gene data show CDR1 as MNHEY and CDR2 as SVGAGI. This CDR3 is 13 amino acids long. CDR3 protein: CASRYRGLGEQYF. The CDR3 coding sequence is TGTGCCAGCAGGTACAGGGGATTAGGCGAGCAGTACTTC.

V is TRBV4-1 and J is TRBJ2-6, with a possible D match to TRBD2 (6 bases). Germline CDR1 is MGHRA and CDR2 is YSYEKL. CDR3 length: 16 residues. Deletions cut 4 bases from V and 2 bases from J, with 12 bases between. The CDR3 spells CASSPWGVAGANVLTF. DNA for the CDR3: TGCGCCAGCAGCCCATGGGGGGTTGCTGGGGCCAACGTCCTGACTTTC.